Shown below are 8 T cell receptor beta chains from a single sample sequenced in a study of blood T cell repertoires in COVID-19. Generated by immunoSEQ multiplex PCR, the TCRdb table keeps only in-frame clones and is missing some. The sample includes over 50,000 clones, approximately 90% of them seen just once. Specimen: peripheral blood. These receptors were collected from a human donor in a cohort sampled during active COVID-19.

The chain uses TRBV2 and TRBJ1-2; TRBD1 might be the D (5 bases). CDR3 size: 14 residues. Trimming pared 7 bases from V and 3 bases from J, leaving 15 bases between. Germline V CDR1 and CDR2: SNHLY, FYNNEI. The CDR3 loop is CASITRRGDYGYTF. The CDR3 DNA sequence: TGTGCCAGCATCACAAGGCGGGGGGACTATGGCTACACCTTC.

The chain has TRBV25-1 and TRBJ2-6; D ambiguous. This CDR3 contains 13 residues. Per the germline V gene, CDR1 is MGHDK and CDR2 is SYGVNS. Trimming left V 8 bases short and J 4 bases short, with 9 bases between. The CDR3 DNA sequence: TGTGCCAGCGTCAGGTCCGGGGCCAACGTCCTGACTTTC. Translated: CASVRSGANVLTF.

The chain recombines TRBV7-9 with TRBJ1-4, with 7 bases fitting TRBD1. V gave up 4 bases and J gave up 7 bases; unmatched junction bases: 6. The germline V gene encodes CDR1 SEHNR and CDR2 FQNEAQ (reference sequence). The CDR3 consists of 14 residues. The CDR3 sequence is CASSSQGLGEKLFF. In nucleotides, the CDR3 is TGTGCCAGCAGCTCACAGGGGCTCGGTGAAAAACTGTTTTTT.

Of note for this clone: The same CDR3 can be traced to other DNA sequences in this sample. This chain connects TRBV5-1 to TRBJ2-7; D possibly corresponds to TRBD2 (6 bases). Trimming shortened V by 0 bases and J by 1 base, and 8 bases separated the two germline ends. The germline CDR1 and CDR2 sequences are SGHRS and YFSETQ. The CDR3 spans 14 residues. CDR3 sequence: CASSLGGGSYEQYF. For the CDR3, the DNA is TGCGCCAGCAGCTTGGGTGGAGGGTCCTACGAGCAGTACTTC.

The chain is built from TRBV28 and TRBJ2-2; TRBD1 matches at 7 bases. Per the germline V gene, CDR1 is MDHEN and CDR2 is SYDVKM. Trimming removed 6 bases from V and 5 bases from J; junction bases left unmatched: 9. The length of the CDR3 is 15 residues. The CDR3 DNA follows: TGTGCCAGCAGCCCTGGGACAGTTTTAACCGGGGAGCTGTTTTTT. Amino acid sequence: CASSPGTVLTGELFF.

The rearrangement joins TRBV7-9 to TRBJ1-1, with D possibly being TRBD1 (5 bases). This CDR3 spans 14 amino acids. CDR1 and CDR2 from the germline V gene are SEHNR and FQNEAQ (reference sequence). The ends were cut back, 0 bases at V and 10 bases at J, with 15 bases in the middle. This chain's CDR3 is CASSLASNGGGAFF. In DNA, the CDR3 is TGTGCCAGCAGCTTAGCCTCTAATGGCGGGGGAGCTTTCTTT.

The gene calls are TRBV27 and TRBJ1-1; D perhaps matches TRBD1 (5 bases). Germline CDR1 is MNHEY and CDR2 is SMNVEV (reference sequence). V gave up 6 bases and J gave up 5 bases, with 7 bases separating them. The CDR3 loop spans 11 amino acids. CDR3 region: CASRGRTEAFF. For the CDR3, the DNA is TGTGCCAGCAGGGGGCGAACTGAAGCTTTCTTT.

This clone was counted a few times. The CDR3 DNA follows: TGTGCCAGCAGAACACAGGGGGCGCCCTACGAGCAGTACTTC. Translation gives CASRTQGAPYEQYF. The chain joins TRBV6-5 to TRBJ2-7, with TRBD1 identical over 9 bases. The CDR3 length is 14 residues. V lost 6 bases, J lost 2 bases, and 5 bases stayed unmatched. Looked up from germline, CDR1 is MNHEY and CDR2 is SVGAGI.